The entry below describes one T cell receptor beta chain. Which antigen it targets is not known. No clone much larger than this one lies a single base away; base qualities are absent. This sample was included in a study of cytomegalovirus exposure and HLA in healthy donors (TCRdb year 2017). Context from the whole study: An earlier analysis of several hundred of the donors reported 276 Gb of sequence data and 117 million unique TCR beta sequences obtained from some 200 million T cells. An early release that covered several hundred HLA-typed donors contained 250 to 350 gigabases of sequencing data and around 85 million unique TCR sequences. Of the approximately 400 genotyped donors, approximately 80% fell in the genetic ancestry cluster associated with self-reported Caucasian donors. The study aimed to test whether cataloging public T cell receptors could reveal signatures of past pathogen exposure. The study profiled the T cell repertoires of about 720 subjects by immunosequencing and related them to cytomegalovirus serostatus. A separate validation cohort of 100 to 150 different subjects was used in addition to the roughly 720-subject first cohort. To predict cytomegalovirus infection status, the study brought together high-throughput TCR immunosequencing, statistical association of individual TCRs with disease status, and machine learning. A later analysis re-analyzed previously published TCR beta repertoires from 666 donors and added high-resolution HLA genotyping to study TCR occurrence patterns. Rather than drawing on any new phenotypic data, the later analysis identified candidate immune exposures from TCR beta sequences and the way those sequences occurred across donors. To decide whether each TCR beta V gene segment behaved as functional or pseudogenic, an earlier analysis of some 580 of the donors relied on high-throughput TCR beta sequencing. Donor age, sex, ethnicity and CMV serostatus were compiled together with the repertoire data. A later genetic analysis used genome-wide SNP genotypes for about three fifths of the 666 donors, treating that subset as a discovery cohort. Every repertoire in the discovery cohort had been generated on one and the same sequencing platform. HLA typing included class I and class II loci at four-digit resolution. The number of donors typed differed by locus, with about 629-630 for A, B, C, DRB1 and DQB1, around 500 for DQA1, 600 to 610 for DPA1, and some 440 for DPB1. Several DR-DQ haplotypes were treated as single units for association and clustering because of strong linkage in the cohort. On average, roughly 250,000 unique TCR beta nucleotide sequences were sequenced per donor among roughly 430 genotyped donors of the cohort, with 15% to 20% of those sequences being non-productive. Overall study results and their limits: A later analysis found that HLA-associated TCR beta chains were more clonally expanded and had lower generation probabilities than equally common non-associated chains. A later analysis found that TCR association rates varied across HLA loci, with DRB1 alleles showing the most associated TCRs and HLA-C alleles the fewest. It was suggested by the authors that the approach could potentially be generalized to other disease states and immunological phenotypes. When HLA alleles, especially DR and DQ, strongly co-occurred, TCR associations were difficult to assign to individual alleles. Correlated functional status among segregating V segments might be attributable to linkage disequilibrium, but an unknown experimental factor could not be ruled out. Specific HLA alleles were associated with 18,000 or so TCR beta sequences at a false discovery rate of 0.05 in a later analysis. Several of the top co-occurrence clusters appeared to be linked to parvovirus B19, influenza, CMV and Epstein-Barr virus, according to a later analysis. This cohort had only TCR beta chains sequenced, and the lack of alpha or paired-chain data limited which features could be detected. Roughly uniform sequencing depth across donors was assumed in presence/absence analyses, although this assumption may not hold. Immune exposure information for the cohort was limited to CMV serostatus. A cluster of highly shared sequence variants was judged likely to be a technical artifact of the sequencing pipeline. A later analysis found that most CMV-associated TCR beta chains appeared HLA-restricted, with HLA associations seemingly driven largely by CMV exposure. Broadly in line with IMGT annotations, most TCR beta V segments showed up in productive rearrangements about 87% or about 30% of the time in an earlier analysis of around 550 of the donors. In a later genetic analysis, a missense DCLRE1C variant was associated with V-gene and J-gene trimming of TCR beta chains, and the association was replicated in an independent cohort. In both the original and validation cohorts, the classifier was reported to diagnose cytomegalovirus status with high specificity and sensitivity. The earlier analysis of 587 of the donors excluded some 16 rarely observed V segments, including chromosome 9 orphons, because counts were too low. A further reported finding was that TCR beta sequences accurately predicted the HLA-A and HLA-B alleles for most subjects in the first cohort. Most TCR sequences were observed very rarely across donors, whereas some public TCRs were present in many individuals. Compared with the approximately 720-donor mean, donors in an Asian-associated ancestry cluster had fewer N-insertions in productive TCRs, according to a later genetic analysis. The 87-base-pair reads could not distinguish some IMGT-functional V segments, including TRBV6-2 and TRBV6-3, so those segments were excluded. In vitro tests confirmed that three of the cytomegalovirus-associated TCR beta chains recognize cytomegalovirus antigens. In the study, 150 to 200 TCR beta chains were listed as associated with cytomegalovirus. Because HLA typing was missing for some donors at each locus, association tests included only the typed subset.

Including the terminal cysteine and phenylalanine, the CDR3 comprises 14 residues. The CDR3 DNA has 42 bases and is translated from base 1. Unmatched junction bases come to 10, with V trimmed by 5 bases and J by 9 bases. The germline V gene (reference sequence) provides CDR1 MNHEY and CDR2 SMNVEV. In total, 666 healthy bone marrow donors made up the cohort. All cohort members were sampled while nominally healthy, although unrecorded immune exposures were likely present. The donor tested CMV seronegative and was one of the 352 seronegative cohort members. A peripheral blood sample was collected from each donor, and TCR beta sequencing was performed on peripheral blood mononuclear cells. The Qiagen DNeasy Blood Extraction Kit was used to extract genomic DNA from the blood cell samples. Library preparation employed the immunoSEQ multiplex PCR assay. A mixture of 60 forward primers for TCR Vbeta segments and 13 reverse primers for TCR Jbeta segments was used in the multiplex PCR. The CDR3 region of rearranged TCR beta genes was amplified from genomic DNA by a multiplex PCR assay. On the Illumina HiSeq System, the amplified TCR beta libraries were sequenced as 87-base-pair reads. As for the authors' bioinformatics: A later analysis tallied tens of millions of unique TCR beta chains across the 666 repertoires, and about 12 million of those chains were shared by two or more donors. Raw reads were error-corrected and collapsed into unique sequences by a nearest-neighbor algorithm in which closely related sequences were merged to remove PCR and sequencing errors. Alignment of CDR3 sequences to IMGT reference sequences was used to assign V, D and J gene segments. For a sequence to be retained, a match of at least six nucleotides to both a V gene segment and a J gene segment was required. A rearrangement was called productive if the CDR3 had no stop codons and remained in frame with V and J, and every other rearrangement was called non-productive. Following IMGT convention, CDR3 was defined as the stretch from the second conserved V-encoded cysteine to the conserved J-encoded phenylalanine. The earlier analysis of 500 to 750 of the donors excluded any sequence lacking an unambiguous match to a single V gene segment. In an earlier analysis of several hundred of the donors, V segments were called functional above 56.7% productive rearrangements and were called segregating when the between-donor standard deviation exceeded 5%. A statistical classification framework was built to diagnose cytomegalovirus status from the catalog of TCR beta chain sequences. In a later analysis, V and J genes were assigned by comparing TCR nucleotide sequences against IMGT/GENE-DB human TR gene sequences. In a later analysis, CDR3 sequences and most-parsimonious VDJ recombination scenarios were assigned using the TCRdist pipeline. A later analysis defined each TCR beta chain by its CDR3 amino acid sequence plus V-gene family, and excluded reads lacking a unique V-gene family. A later analysis removed 592 highly shared, low-generation-probability nucleotide sequences to deal with suspected cross-contamination and a sequencing artifact. In a later analysis, a clonal expansion index for each public chain was calculated from normalized within-repertoire ranks of inferred template counts. Generation probabilities in a later analysis came from a VDJ recombination model fitted to out-of-frame rearrangements, and those results were checked against IGoR. A later analysis scored TCR-TCR, TCR-HLA and TCR-CMV co-occurrence with hypergeometric tests, applying a repertoire-size bias correction to TCR pairs. False discovery rates were estimated in a later analysis by permuting HLA or CMV assignments 20 times. A later analysis grouped co-occurring TCRs with DBSCAN, adding TCRdist sequence similarity when clustering within HLA-allele-positive subsets. For co-occurrence clustering, repertoires with fewer than 30,000 or more than 120,000 public chains were excluded, along with four or five repertoires with anomalous nucleotide sharing. TCRdb holds this immuneACCESS table with in-frame rearrangements only. Some clones are missing; in checked studies, unresolved V genes explain under half, and the rest has no known cause. V and J calls and clone size are as listed in that table; D and trimming were resolved from the DNA. This sample gives roughly 150,000 clones in total; almost 85% of them show up just once. 0.95% to 1.3% of the sample rests with the top ten.

Sequencing input: PBMCs. This TCR derives from a man aged 30 to 39 in good health and CMV-seronegative. The V and J genes are TRBV27 and TRBJ2-1, with 7 bases matching TRBD1. In nucleotides, the sequence is TGTGCCAGCAGTCTGCTCACAGGGGTGGGTGAGCAGTTCTTC. Translation gives CASSLLTGVGEQFF.